A single sample is the source of the 12 T cell receptor beta chains below, sequenced in a study of T cells after yellow fever vaccination. MiXCR was run by TCRdb on the 5' RACE reads, yielding one entry per CDR3 protein. The sample has roughly 250,000 distinct CDR3 sequences; about an eighth are singletons. Specimen: CD4+ T cells sorted from PBMCs, collected 45 days after the yellow fever booster vaccination. The receptors were sampled from a man in his thirties or forties who received the YFV17D yellow fever vaccine.

This clonotype was picked up a small number of times. The CDR3 sequence is CASSYAGSEQFF. As DNA, the CDR3 is TGTGCCAGCAGTTACGCCGGCAGTGAGCAGTTCTTC. This chain links TRBV6-6 with TRBJ2-1, with D unresolved. Germline-derived CDR1 and CDR2 are MNHNY and SVGAGI (reference sequence). The CDR3 consists of 12 residues. V was shortened by 2 bases and J by 9 bases, with 8 bases between the two germline ends.

This clonotype was recorded many times. The chain is built from TRBV5-6 and TRBJ1-2; 9 bases are shared with TRBD1. Unmatched junction bases numbered 3, after V lost 4 bases and J lost 5 bases. From germline, CDR1 is SGHDT and CDR2 YYEEEE. The length of the CDR3 is 13 residues. The CDR3 region is CASSPGQGYGYTF. The CDR3 bases are TGTGCCAGCAGCCCGGGACAGGGTTATGGCTACACCTTC.

This clonotype has at least ten counts. This chain joins TRBV12-3 or TRBV12-4 and TRBJ2-7; TRBD2 agrees at 12 bases. The V gene end was trimmed by 4 bases and the J gene end by 4 bases; junction bases not matched to a gene: 5. The CDR3 has 15 amino acids. The CDR3 loop is CASSSLAGGPYEQYF. CDR3 DNA sequence: TGTGCCAGCAGTTCCCTAGCGGGAGGGCCTTACGAGCAGTACTTC.

V gene TRBV29-1 combines with J gene TRBJ1-4, with TRBD1 as a possible D gene (6 bases). The length of the CDR3 is 12 residues. Trimming removed 3 bases at V and 6 bases at J, with 8 bases between. Germline CDR1 reads SQVTM; CDR2 reads ANQGSEA. The CDR3: CSVEAGDEKLFF. Here the CDR3 DNA reads TGCAGCGTTGAGGCAGGGGATGAAAAACTGTTTTTT.

This clonotype was picked up a small number of times. The genes are TRBV4-1 and TRBJ2-5, with D maybe TRBD1 (5 bases). The V end lost 5 bases, the J end lost 5 bases, and 12 bases lay between the germline ends. Germline V CDR1 and CDR2: MGHRA, YSYEKL. This CDR3 spans 13 amino acids. In DNA form, the CDR3 reads TGCGCCAGCAGCTCTCAGGGTGCGGAGACCCAGTACTTC. Its translation: CASSSQGAETQYF.

This clonotype was observed a few times. V and J are TRBV18 and TRBJ2-1; the D gene is possibly TRBD2 (6 bases). V lost 4 bases, J lost 5 bases, and 15 bases lay in between. Germline V CDR1 and CDR2: KGHSH, LQKENI. The CDR3 spans 15 residues. The CDR3 nucleotides read TGTGCCAGCTCACTGGGACTTGTACCTGACAATGAGCAGTTCTTC. Protein sequence: CASSLGLVPDNEQFF. The full variable domain, with the rest looked up from reference TRBV18 and TRBJ2-1, is NAGVMQNPRHLVRRRGQEARLRCSPMKGHSHVYWYRQLPEEGLKFMVYLQKENIIDESGMPKERFSAEFPKEGPSILRIQQVVRGDSAAYFCASSLGLVPDNEQFFGPGTRLTVL.

CDR3 protein: CAIRERGGIGSEAFF. The CDR3 nucleotides are TGTGCCATCAGGGAACGGGGGGGTATAGGGTCTGAAGCTTTCTTT. V is TRBV10-3 and J is TRBJ1-1, with D possibly being TRBD1 (5 bases). Trimming removed 6 bases at V and 6 bases at J, with 20 bases between. The CDR3 runs 15 residues. Germline loops: CDR1 ENHRY, CDR2 SYGVKD.

The DNA of the CDR3 is TGTGCCAGCAGCAATTTAGGAGAGACCCAGTACTTC. This translates into CASSNLGETQYF. The chain employs TRBV7-9 and TRBJ2-5; D is ambiguous. V lost 5 bases, J lost 4 bases, and 8 bases lay in between. The CDR3 loop spans 12 amino acids. The V gene's germline CDR1 is SEHNR and CDR2 FQNEAQ (reference sequence). The full variable domain, its missing parts supplied by reference TRBV7-9 and TRBJ2-5, is DTGVSQNPRHKITKRGQNVTFRCDPISEHNRLYWYRQTLGQGPEFLTYFQNEAQLEKSRLLSDRFSAERPKGSFSTLEIQRTEQGDSAMYLCASSNLGETQYFGPGTRLLVL.

The table lists this clonotype with a few counts. The rearrangement uses TRBV5-1 and TRBJ1-1, with TRBD1 identical over 7 bases. The germline gives CDR1 SGHRS, CDR2 YFSETQ. The CDR3 extends over 16 amino acids. The V and J ends lost 1 base and 1 base, in that order; junction bases with no gene match: 7. CDR3 residues: CASSLHMGQSNTEAFF. CDR3 coding DNA: TGCGCCAGCAGCTTGCACATGGGACAGTCGAACACTGAAGCTTTCTTT.

This clonotype was observed a handful of times. V usage is TRBV12-3 or TRBV12-4 and J usage is TRBJ1-2, with D maybe TRBD1 (5 bases). CDR3 length: 13 amino acids. V was trimmed by 4 bases and J by 8 bases, leaving 14 bases between them. Here the CDR3 reads CASSSGWAGGYTF. The DNA of the CDR3 is TGTGCCAGCAGTTCAGGGTGGGCCGGCGGCTACACCTTC.

This clonotype was counted only a few times. The chain joins TRBV24-1 to TRBJ2-3; D call uncertain. The CDR3 extends over 13 amino acids. Germline CDR1 KGHDR, CDR2 SFDVKD. The V end was cut by 3 bases, the J end by 2 bases, with 5 bases between. The CDR3 nucleotides read TGTGCCACCAGTGATCCCAACACAGATACGCAGTATTTT. Translated, it gives CATSDPNTDTQYF.

The gene calls are TRBV20-1 and TRBJ1-3; D gene unclear. Trimming left V 6 bases short and J 6 bases short, with 12 bases between. CDR3 length: 12 amino acids. CDR1 is DFQATT and CDR2 is SNEGSKA in the germline V gene (reference sequence). The CDR3 nucleotides are TGCAGTGCCCTCCGGACTGAAAACACCATATATTTT. Translated: CSALRTENTIYF.